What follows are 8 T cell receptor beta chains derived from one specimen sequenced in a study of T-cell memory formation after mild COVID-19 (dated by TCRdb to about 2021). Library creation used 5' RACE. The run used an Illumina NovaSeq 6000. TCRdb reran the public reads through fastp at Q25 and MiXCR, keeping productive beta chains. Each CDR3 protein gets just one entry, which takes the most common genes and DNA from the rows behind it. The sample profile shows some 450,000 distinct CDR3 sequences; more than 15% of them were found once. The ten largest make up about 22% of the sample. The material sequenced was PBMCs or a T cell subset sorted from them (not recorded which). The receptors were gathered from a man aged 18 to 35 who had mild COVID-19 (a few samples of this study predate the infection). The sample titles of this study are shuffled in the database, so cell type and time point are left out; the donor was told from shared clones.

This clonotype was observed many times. The CDR3 DNA follows: TGCAGTGCCCGGGAGGGGGGTCGAAACTATGGCTACACCTTC. As protein: CSAREGGRNYGYTF. The chain links TRBV20-1 to TRBJ1-2, with D maybe TRBD1 (6 bases). V lost 6 bases and J lost 2, with 16 bases in between. Germline-derived CDR1 and CDR2 are DFQATT and SNEGSKA (reference sequence). The CDR3 consists of 14 residues.

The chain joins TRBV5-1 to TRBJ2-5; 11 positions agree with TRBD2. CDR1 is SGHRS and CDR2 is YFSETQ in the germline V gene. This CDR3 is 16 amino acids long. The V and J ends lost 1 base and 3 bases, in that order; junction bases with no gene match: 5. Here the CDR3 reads CASSLPLGLAEETQYF. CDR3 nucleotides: TGCGCCAGCAGCTTGCCACTGGGACTAGCGGAAGAGACCCAGTACTTC.

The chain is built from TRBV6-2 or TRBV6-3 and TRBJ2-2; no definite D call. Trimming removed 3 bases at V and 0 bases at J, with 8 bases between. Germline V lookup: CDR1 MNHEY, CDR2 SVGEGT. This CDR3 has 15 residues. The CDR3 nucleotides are TGTGCCAGCAGTTATCATCCCTCGAACACCGGGGAGCTGTTTTTT. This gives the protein CASSYHPSNTGELFF.

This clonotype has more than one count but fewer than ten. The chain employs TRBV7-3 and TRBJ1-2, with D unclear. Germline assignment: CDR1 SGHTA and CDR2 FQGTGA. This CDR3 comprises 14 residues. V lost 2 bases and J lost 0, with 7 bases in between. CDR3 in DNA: TGTGCCAGCAGCTTATGGGGATCTAACTATGGCTACACCTTC. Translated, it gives CASSLWGSNYGYTF.

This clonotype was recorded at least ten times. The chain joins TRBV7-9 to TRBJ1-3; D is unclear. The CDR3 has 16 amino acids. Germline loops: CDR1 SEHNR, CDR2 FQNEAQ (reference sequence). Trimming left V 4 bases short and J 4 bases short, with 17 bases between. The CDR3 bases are TGTGCCAGCAGCTCCAGTACGGAAGCTGTAGGAAACACCATATATTTT. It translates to CASSSSTEAVGNTIYF.

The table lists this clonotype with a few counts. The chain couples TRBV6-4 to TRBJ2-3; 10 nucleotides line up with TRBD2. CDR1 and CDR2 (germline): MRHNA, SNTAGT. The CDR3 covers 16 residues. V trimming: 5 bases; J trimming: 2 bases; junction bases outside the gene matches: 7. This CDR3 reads CASSPILAGNTDTQYF. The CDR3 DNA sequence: TGTGCCAGCAGTCCAATACTAGCGGGGAACACAGATACGCAGTATTTT.

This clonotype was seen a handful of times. The CDR3 region is CASSPPGKSYEQYF. The CDR3 DNA sequence: TGTGCCAGCTCACCACCAGGTAAATCCTACGAGCAGTACTTC. The J gene is TRBJ2-7, the V gene TRBV18, with D hard to call. The germline gives CDR1 KGHSH, CDR2 LQKENI. The CDR3 is 14 amino acids. Trimming stripped 0 bases from V and 1 base from J, with 7 bases between.

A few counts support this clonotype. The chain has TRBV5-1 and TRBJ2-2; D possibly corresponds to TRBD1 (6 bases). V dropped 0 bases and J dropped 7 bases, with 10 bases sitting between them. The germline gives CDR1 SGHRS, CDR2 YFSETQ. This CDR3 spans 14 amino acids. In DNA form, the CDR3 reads TGCGCCAGCAGCTTGGCAGGGGTCGACGGGGAGCTGTTTTTT. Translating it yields CASSLAGVDGELFF.